This TCR beta chain is from a study of T-cell memory formation after mild COVID-19. General study findings and limits: Some clones that responded were present in memory (sampled pre-infection), which suggests cross-reactive memory joined. Day 15 to 85 contractors were CD4/CD8 balanced; later expanders leaned CD4+.

The CDR3 has 15 amino acids. Germline V lookup: CDR1 MNHNS, CDR2 SASEGT. V lost 6 bases to trimming and J lost 6 bases; unmatched junction nucleotides: 10. In this sample, this clonotype turned up a few times. Its antigen is still unknown. TCRdb passed the 5' RACE reads through MiXCR, listing each CDR3 protein once. The table has tens of thousands of distinct CDR3 sequences, about 6% seen once. The sequence derives from an adult who had mild COVID-19 (a few samples of this study predate the infection). Cell type and time point are not known. The chain has TRBV6-1 and TRBJ2-5, with 10 bases matching TRBD2. The source material was PBMCs or a T cell subset sorted from them (not recorded which). The CDR3 sequence is CASRPPSSGSKTQYF. The CDR3 bases are TGTGCCAGCAGACCCCCGTCTAGCGGGAGCAAGACCCAGTACTTC.